A single T cell receptor (beta chain) is shown here with its context. This entry belongs to a study of CD8 T cells in ankylosing spondylitis. Each CDR3 protein gets one entry after TCRdb re-called the 5' RACE reads with MiXCR. The repertoire holds around 330,000 distinct CDR3 sequences, with 11% as singletons. V trimming: 6 bases; J trimming: 4 bases; junction bases outside the gene matches: 12. This CDR3 is 16 amino acids long. Sequenced: blood, either unsorted or a sorted T cell fraction (not recorded which). This sequence joins TRBV12-3 or TRBV12-4 and TRBJ2-3, with 8 bases aligning to TRBD2. The sequence came from a female donor with ankylosing spondylitis or in good health (not recorded which). CDR3 residues: CASRKESGREADTQYF. Here the CDR3 DNA reads TGTGCCAGCAGGAAAGAAAGCGGGAGAGAAGCAGATACGCAGTATTTT.